The following is a T cell receptor (beta chain) sequence with its context. As yet, its antigen is unknown. This entry comes from a study of shared clonotypes between healthy human individuals. Study as a whole: Per donor, CD8 memory used one plate, CD8 naive used two, CD4 memory used three and CD4 naive used three.

Study-level findings and limits: Generation probability values for non-shared clonotypes were lower than those for clonotypes shared by all four donors.

CD45RO-negative CD8 cells positively selected for CCR7 made up the naive population, which excluded terminally differentiated effector memory CD45RA+ cells. Each of the donors was a healthy adult who was HIV-negative and had not had a recent acute infection or vaccination. Method: immunoSEQ multiplex PCR; TCRdb's copy keeps in-frame clones and lacks some. The sample records more than 600,000 clones, around 90% being singletons. V was trimmed by 6 bases and J by 4 bases, leaving 15 bases between them. Germline values: CDR1 LNHDA, CDR2 SQIVND (reference sequence). This CDR3 is built from 14 residues. The origin of this receptor is a young man in good health. The sample comprised naive CD8+ T cells sorted from blood. The chain carries TRBV19 and TRBJ2-5; a weak D match, TRBD1 (5 bases). The chain's CDR3 is CASRPLAGRETQYF. The DNA for the CDR3 is TGTGCCAGTAGGCCCCTCGCAGGGCGAGAGACCCAGTACTTC.